Here is one T cell receptor beta chain with its context. The CDR3 totals 12 residues. Germline CDR1 SEHNR, CDR2 FQNEAQ (reference sequence). Deletions cut 5 bases from V and 2 bases from J, with 7 bases between. This sample was taken from a study of blood T cell repertoires in COVID-19. Clones were sequenced by immunoSEQ multiplex PCR, and TCRdb holds only the in-frame ones, with some missing. Found here are fewer than 60,000 clones, over 75% of them singletons; the top ten hold more than 20%. The chain carries TRBV7-9 and TRBJ2-7; D is possibly TRBD2 (5 bases). The sample consisted of peripheral blood. This receptor was identified in a woman of 80 years or more with COVID-19, enrolled during active disease. CDR3 nucleotide sequence: TGTGCCAGCAGCCGAGGGACCTACGAGCAGTACTTC. It translates to CASSRGTYEQYF.